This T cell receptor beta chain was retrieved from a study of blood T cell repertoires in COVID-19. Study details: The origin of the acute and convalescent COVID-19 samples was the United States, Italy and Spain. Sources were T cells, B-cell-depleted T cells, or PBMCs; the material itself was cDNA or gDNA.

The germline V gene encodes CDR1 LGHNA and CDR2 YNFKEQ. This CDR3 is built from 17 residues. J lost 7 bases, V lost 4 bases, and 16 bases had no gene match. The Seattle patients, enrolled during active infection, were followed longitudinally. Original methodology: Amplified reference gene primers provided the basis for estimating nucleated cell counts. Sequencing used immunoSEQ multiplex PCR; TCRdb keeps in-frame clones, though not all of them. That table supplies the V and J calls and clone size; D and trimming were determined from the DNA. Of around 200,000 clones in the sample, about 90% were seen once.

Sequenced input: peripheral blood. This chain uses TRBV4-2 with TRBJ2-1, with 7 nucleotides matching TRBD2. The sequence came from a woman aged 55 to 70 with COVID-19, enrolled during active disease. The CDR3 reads CASSRSEGGRARNEQFF. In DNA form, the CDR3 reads TGTGCCAGCAGCCGTTCGGAGGGTGGGAGGGCCCGGAATGAGCAGTTCTTC.